This T cell receptor (beta chain) was recovered during a study of graft-versus-host responses after intestinal transplantation. Regarding this clone: The antigen remains undetermined.

The protocol was immunoSEQ multiplex PCR, while the TCRdb copy is restricted to in-frame clones and leaves out a portion. The data hold fewer than 150,000 clones, with approximately 94% observed a single time. In germline, CDR1 is MNHEY, CDR2 SMNVEV (reference sequence). Deletions cut 6 bases from V and 7 bases from J, with 21 bases between. CDR3 length: 15 residues. Sequencing was performed on unstimulated CD4+ T cells sorted from spleen or lymph node cells, taken before intestinal transplant. V is TRBV27 and J is TRBJ1-1; the D gene is possibly TRBD1 (6 bases). The origin of this receptor is a human donor who received an intestinal transplant. This CDR3 is CASRDSTGGAGEAFF. The DNA for the CDR3 is TGTGCCAGCAGGGACTCTACGGGGGGCGCGGGTGAAGCTTTCTTT.